The 10 T cell receptor beta chains below come from one sample, sequenced in a study of identical twins' blood T cells. TCRdb re-analysed the 5' RACE reads in MiXCR, keeping a single row per CDR3 protein. Of fewer than 450,000 distinct CDR3 sequences in the sample, approximately 30% were seen once. Input material: PBMCs. Receptor source: a woman between 18 and 50 years old in good health.

V and J are TRBV2 and TRBJ1-4; the D gene is possibly TRBD1 (5 bases). The CDR3 is made up of 15 amino acids. The V end lost 6 bases, the J end lost 10 bases, and 21 bases lay between the germline ends. The germline V gene encodes CDR1 SNHLY and CDR2 FYNNEI. The CDR3 is CASSLEARQGGKLFF. Written as DNA, the CDR3 is TGTGCCAGCAGCCTCGAGGCGAGGCAGGGCGGAAAACTGTTTTTT.

This clonotype was detected a few times. This chain uses TRBV20-1 with TRBJ1-5; D unclear. Germline CDR1 is DFQATT and CDR2 is SNEGSKA (reference sequence). This CDR3 region has 13 residues. Trimming pared 6 bases from V and 5 bases from J, leaving 14 bases between. The CDR3 protein is CSANTVGYQPQHF. As DNA, the CDR3 is TGCAGTGCAAATACTGTGGGGTATCAGCCCCAGCATTTT.

This chain connects TRBV6-2 or TRBV6-3 to TRBJ2-7; no firm D call. The CDR3 has 11 residues. V was trimmed by 7 bases and J by 6 bases, leaving 10 bases between them. The V gene's germline CDR1 is MNHEY and CDR2 SVGEGT. The CDR3 spells CASNQRGEQYF. CDR3 DNA: TGTGCCAGCAACCAGAGAGGCGAGCAGTACTTC.

Remarks on this clonotype: At one end the junction does not follow the germline gene, possibly because of a read error. The chain uses TRBV7-9 and TRBJ1-5; D is unresolved. CDR3 length: 13 residues. Germline V lookup: CDR1 SEHNR, CDR2 FQNEAQ (reference sequence). The CDR3 sequence: CASSLFENQPRHF. The CDR3 nucleotides are TGTGCCAGCAGCTTATTTGAGAATCAGCCCCGGCATTTT.

V and J are TRBV6-6 and TRBJ1-2; no clear D gene. Germline values: CDR1 MNHNY, CDR2 SVGAGI (reference sequence). The CDR3 totals 12 residues. Trimming stripped 5 bases from V and 9 bases from J, with 13 bases between. CDR3 amino acids: CASSNDPLSYTF. The CDR3 DNA sequence: TGTGCCAGCAGTAACGACCCGCTAAGCTACACCTTC.

This clonotype was counted a few times. V gene TRBV29-1 combines with J gene TRBJ1-3, with D possibly being TRBD1 (6 bases). CDR3 length equals 15 residues. With 6 bases removed from V and 2 bases from J, the gap between germline ends came to 17 bases. Per germline, CDR1 SQVTM and CDR2 ANQGSEA. CDR3 coding DNA: TGCAGCGTCTCCGACACAGGGACAACTGGAAACACCATATATTTT. Amino acid sequence: CSVSDTGTTGNTIYF. The full variable domain, its missing parts supplied by reference TRBV29-1 and TRBJ1-3, is SAVISQKPSRDICQRGTSLTIQCQVDSQVTMMFWYRQQPGQSLTLIATANQGSEATYESGFVIDKFPISRPNLTFSTLTVSNMSPEDSSIYLCSVSDTGTTGNTIYFGEGSWLTVV.

Remarks on this clonotype: A read error may explain this, as a much larger clone is one base away. V is TRBV6-6 and J is TRBJ1-5; D gene ambiguous. CDR1 is MNHNY and CDR2 is SVGAGI in the germline V gene (reference sequence). The CDR3 has 14 residues. CDR3 in DNA: TGTGCCAGCATTTACCTAAATGTTCAGTCGAGCCAGCATTTT. It encodes CASIYLNVQSSQHF.

This clonotype was seen only a few times. This chain links TRBV5-6 with TRBJ2-3, with 7 positions matching TRBD1. CDR1 and CDR2 (germline): SGHDT, YYEEEE. V was clipped by 2 bases and J by 1 base; unmatched bases: 4. The CDR3 loop spans 15 amino acids. CDR3 coding DNA: TGTGCCAGCAGCTTCCGGGACAGCCGCACAGATACGCAGTATTTT. This codes for CASSFRDSRTDTQYF.

This clonotype was seen a few times. The rearrangement uses TRBV7-9 and TRBJ2-1; 10 bases map to TRBD1. V shed 5 bases and J 8 bases; nucleotides not matched to a gene: 9. The CDR3 is 15 amino acids. Germline V CDR1 and CDR2: SEHNR, FQNEAQ (reference sequence). The CDR3 region is CASSTRDRGIDEQFF. CDR3 coding DNA: TGTGCCAGCAGCACGAGGGACAGGGGAATCGATGAGCAGTTCTTC.

J is TRBJ1-3 and V is TRBV18, with D unresolved. The CDR3 sequence is 16 residues long. V lost 3 bases, J lost 4 bases, and 16 bases lay in between. CDR1 KGHSH and CDR2 LQKENI come from the germline V gene. For the CDR3, the DNA is TGTGCCAGCTCACCTGTCAACGGCAGTCCAGGAAACACCATATATTTT. Its protein product is CASSPVNGSPGNTIYF.